This T cell receptor beta chain originates from a study of T cell responses to AZD1222 COVID-19 vaccine. The study, taken as a whole, reports: Clonal diversity was possibly underestimated; the donors were predominantly white British and more often female. Spike-specific TCR breadth and depth went up after people got two AZD1222 doses.

Concerning this clone: The antigen remains unidentified.

Trimming cost V 5 bases and J 7 bases, with 24 bases left between them. CDR3 length: 16 amino acids. Per the germline V gene, CDR1 is MNHEY and CDR2 is SMNVEV (reference sequence). Only in-frame clones appear in the TCRdb table, and some are missing; sequencing was by immunoSEQ multiplex PCR. The table records roughly 77,000 clones, 92% of them present only once. The specimen comprised peripheral blood, sampled on day 0 of MenACWY control vaccination. This clonotype was sampled from an adult in good health. The chain recombines TRBV27 with TRBJ2-7, with D uncertain. The CDR3 spells CASSPQVLRGSGEQYF. The DNA for the CDR3 is TGTGCCAGCAGTCCCCAAGTTTTACGCGGCTCGGGTGAGCAGTACTTC.